The 20 T cell receptor beta chains below come from one sample, sequenced in a study of T-cell reconstitution after alpha-beta-depleted transplantation in children. The library targeted TCRbeta and was prepared with unique molecular identifiers. One entry per CDR3 protein, called by TCRdb with MiXCR from the PCR reads. The sample has roughly 240,000 distinct CDR3 sequences, roughly 8% seen once. The sample in question was PBMCs, mostly from graft donor cells, obtained 180 days after TCRalphabeta/CD19-depleted stem cell transplant. The receptors were sampled from a male patient younger than 18 who had a stem cell transplant for acute lymphoblastic leukemia, so the T cells may come from the graft donor.

This clonotype was observed at least ten times. The chain carries TRBV27 and TRBJ2-1; 10 bases match TRBD2. CDR1 is MNHEY and CDR2 is SMNVEV in the germline V gene (reference sequence). V shed 6 bases, J shed 3 bases, and the junction held 2 bases outside the gene matches. This CDR3 is built from 14 residues. In DNA, the CDR3 is TGTGCCAGCAGCGGGACTAGCGACTACAATGAGCAGTTCTTC. Its translation: CASSGTSDYNEQFF.

This clonotype showed up many times. The CDR3 DNA follows: TGTGCCAGCAGTTACTCGGAGACTGTTCTCGTCGGGGAGCTGTTTTTT. Translating gives CASSYSETVLVGELFF. V gene TRBV6-5 combines with J gene TRBJ2-2; the D is unclear. Trimming cost V 0 bases and J 7 bases, with 15 bases left between them. Germline V gene lookup returns CDR1 MNHEY and CDR2 SVGAGI. The CDR3 consists of 16 residues.

This clonotype was seen many times. V and J are TRBV5-1 and TRBJ2-5; 8 nucleotides line up with TRBD2. Germline values: CDR1 SGHRS, CDR2 YFSETQ. V lost 3 bases and J lost 5; bases outside the gene matches: 12. CDR3 length: 16 residues. In DNA form, the CDR3 reads TGCGCCAGCAGCTCCACCGGGACTAGTGGGATGGAGACCCAGTACTTC. Protein: CASSSTGTSGMETQYF.

This clonotype was seen repeatedly, ten times or more. The rearrangement uses TRBV20-1 and TRBJ1-2, with a possible D match to TRBD1 (6 bases). Trimming took off 4 bases at V and 0 bases at J, with 12 bases between the two ends. The CDR3 extends over 14 amino acids. Germline lookup yields CDR1 DFQATT and CDR2 SNEGSKA (reference sequence). The CDR3 DNA reads TGCAGTGCTAATGGGGGGCTGCCTAACTATGGCTACACCTTC. This gives the protein CSANGGLPNYGYTF.

This clonotype showed up many times. The chain combines TRBV12-3 or TRBV12-4 with TRBJ2-5; either TRBD1 or TRBD2 may fit D (5 bases each). CDR3 size: 17 residues. Trimming removed 7 bases from V and 1 base from J, with 22 bases in between. Written as DNA, the CDR3 is TGTGCCAGCACCGTGGGGAGAAGGGGCGTCGTCCAAGAGACCCAGTACTTC. Translating gives CASTVGRRGVVQETQYF.

This clonotype was detected many times. DNA of the CDR3: TGTGCCAGTAGTATTAGCGGGGGAGCCCCGCTGGAGCAGTTCTTC. Encoded protein: CASSISGGAPLEQFF. The chain recombines TRBV19 with TRBJ2-1; TRBD2 matches 9 bases. The CDR3 covers 15 residues. Germline-derived CDR1 and CDR2 are LNHDA and SQIVND (reference sequence). The V gene end was trimmed by 3 bases and the J gene end by 10 bases; junction bases not matched to a gene: 10.

The rearrangement joins TRBV4-3 to TRBJ1-5; no firm D call. The germline V and J ends were trimmed by 0 bases and 4 bases, with 10 bases remaining between them. This CDR3 has 15 residues. Germline V gives CDR1 LGHNA, CDR2 YSLEER. In DNA, the CDR3 is TGCGCCAGCAGCCAAGATCCCGGTGAGAATCAGCCCCAGCATTTT. Amino acids: CASSQDPGENQPQHF.

This clonotype has at least ten counts. The chain couples TRBV20-1 to TRBJ1-5; 7 bases are a match to TRBD1. Germline trimming cut 6 bases from V and 2 bases from J; bases unmatched to any gene: 7. Germline CDR1 reads DFQATT; CDR2 reads SNEGSKA (reference sequence). The CDR3 contains 14 residues. CDR3 region: CSAPAGTGNQPQHF. The DNA for the CDR3 is TGCAGTGCGCCGGCTGGGACAGGCAATCAGCCCCAGCATTTT.

This clonotype occurred many times. V usage is TRBV3-1 and J usage is TRBJ2-2; TRBD2 agrees at 9 bases. The CDR3 consists of 16 residues. V shed 4 bases and J 5 bases; nucleotides not matched to a gene: 8. The germline V gene has CDR1 LGHDT and CDR2 YNNKEL (reference sequence). The CDR3 here is CASSPPEAGGTGELFF. As DNA, the CDR3 is TGTGCCAGCAGCCCCCCGGAAGCGGGGGGTACCGGGGAGCTGTTTTTT.

The chain couples TRBV7-2 to TRBJ2-7; the D gene is possibly TRBD1 (6 bases). The germline V and J ends were trimmed by 5 bases and 4 bases, with 12 bases remaining between them. Germline CDR1 SGHTA, CDR2 FQGNSA. The CDR3 runs 13 residues. This chain's CDR3 is CASSQWGPYEQYF. CDR3 sequence (DNA): TGTGCCAGCAGCCAGTGGGGGCCGTACGAGCAGTACTTC.

This clonotype was observed many times. This chain uses TRBV24-1 with TRBJ2-2; a weak D match, TRBD1 (6 bases). This CDR3 is 15 amino acids long. Trimming took off 2 bases at V and 3 bases at J, with 9 bases between the two ends. Per germline, CDR1 KGHDR and CDR2 SFDVKD. The CDR3 bases are TGTGCCACCAGTGATTGGGGGCGCGACACCGGGGAGCTGTTTTTT. Protein sequence: CATSDWGRDTGELFF.

This clonotype showed up many times. V and J are TRBV29-1 and TRBJ2-3; D unresolved. CDR3 length equals 13 residues. Germline-derived CDR1 and CDR2 are SQVTM and ANQGSEA. Trimming left V 3 bases short and J 2 bases short, with 9 bases between. In nucleotides, the CDR3 is TGCAGCGTTGACCTTCTCTTCACAGATACGCAGTATTTT. This translates into CSVDLLFTDTQYF.

This clonotype was observed at least ten times. V is TRBV29-1 and J is TRBJ2-7, with D possibly TRBD1 on 6 matching bases. Looked up from germline, CDR1 is SQVTM and CDR2 is ANQGSEA. Trimming took 4 bases from V and 1 from J, leaving 14 bases between them. The CDR3 has 14 residues. The CDR3 spells CSVGAGQPSYEQYF. The CDR3 bases are TGCAGCGTTGGGGCCGGACAGCCATCCTACGAGCAGTACTTC.

In this sample, this clonotype turned up many times. This sequence joins TRBV29-1 and TRBJ2-7; the match to TRBD1 covers 12 bases. The ends lost 6 bases at V and 4 bases at J; junction bases unmatched: 4. The germline V gene encodes CDR1 SQVTM and CDR2 ANQGSEA. The CDR3 totals 13 residues. The CDR3 spells CSVTGQGAYEQYF. DNA for the CDR3: TGCAGCGTCACGGGACAGGGGGCTTACGAGCAGTACTTC.

In this sample, this clonotype turned up many times. This rearrangement joins TRBV24-1 to TRBJ2-1; TRBD1 agrees at 7 bases. Germline assignment: CDR1 KGHDR and CDR2 SFDVKD. Trimming cost V 1 base and J 4 bases; bases outside gene matches: 3. The CDR3 length is 15 residues. This CDR3 reads CATSDFRDSYNEQFF. DNA for the CDR3: TGTGCCACCAGTGATTTTAGGGACAGTTACAATGAGCAGTTCTTC.

This clonotype appeared many times. V gene TRBV29-1 combines with J gene TRBJ1-1, with D unclear. Germline lookup yields CDR1 SQVTM and CDR2 ANQGSEA. CDR3 size: 12 residues. V dropped 4 bases and J dropped 0 bases, with 6 bases sitting between them. The CDR3 protein is CSVGPMNTEAFF. The CDR3 nucleotides are TGCAGCGTTGGGCCGATGAACACTGAAGCTTTCTTT.

This clonotype was counted ten times or more. V gene TRBV5-1 combines with J gene TRBJ1-3, with D possibly being TRBD1 (5 bases). V was clipped by 4 bases and J by 4 bases, with 15 bases between them. The germline CDR1 and CDR2 sequences are SGHRS and YFSETQ. The CDR3 is 15 residues long. Written as DNA, the CDR3 is TGCGCCAGCAGCCGACTTGCGGGGGACGGAAACACCATATATTTT. Amino acids: CASSRLAGDGNTIYF.

This clonotype was found many times. The genes are TRBV10-3 and TRBJ1-5, with D unresolved. Trimming cost V 2 bases and J 0 bases, with 8 bases left between them. Germline V gene data show CDR1 as ENHRY and CDR2 as SYGVKD. The CDR3 consists of 15 residues. CDR3 sequence reads: CAISELDLSNQPQHF. In nucleotides, the CDR3 is TGTGCCATCAGTGAGCTTGACCTTAGCAATCAGCCCCAGCATTTT.

This clonotype occurred many times. This sequence joins TRBV6-1 and TRBJ1-4; 10 bases align to TRBD1. Germline V gene lookup returns CDR1 MNHNS and CDR2 SASEGT. V was clipped by 8 bases and J by 7 bases; unmatched bases: 4. The length of the CDR3 is 13 residues. CDR3 coding DNA: TGTGCCAGCGGGAGGACAGGGGGTGAAAAACTGTTTTTT. It encodes CASGRTGGEKLFF.

The CDR3 DNA follows: TGTGCCAGCAGCACACACCCCGGTGGCACTGAAGCTTTCTTT. Amino acid sequence: CASSTHPGGTEAFF. V is TRBV6-1 and J is TRBJ1-1; D gene unclear. V was pared by 6 bases and J by 4 bases, with 15 bases between. This CDR3 region has 14 residues. CDR1 is MNHNS, CDR2 SASEGT, per germline.